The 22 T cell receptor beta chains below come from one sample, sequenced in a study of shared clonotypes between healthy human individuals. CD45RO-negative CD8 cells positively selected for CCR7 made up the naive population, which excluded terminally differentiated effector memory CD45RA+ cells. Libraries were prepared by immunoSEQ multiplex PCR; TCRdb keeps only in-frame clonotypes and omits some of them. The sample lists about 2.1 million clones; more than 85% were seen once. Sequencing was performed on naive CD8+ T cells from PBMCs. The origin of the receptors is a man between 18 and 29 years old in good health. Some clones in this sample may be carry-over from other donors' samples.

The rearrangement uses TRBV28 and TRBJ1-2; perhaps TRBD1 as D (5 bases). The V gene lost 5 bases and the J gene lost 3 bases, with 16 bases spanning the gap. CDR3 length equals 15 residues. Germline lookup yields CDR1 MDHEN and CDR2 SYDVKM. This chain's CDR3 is CASSRFRGMDYGYTF. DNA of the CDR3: TGTGCCAGCAGTCGTTTCCGGGGGATGGACTATGGCTACACCTTC.

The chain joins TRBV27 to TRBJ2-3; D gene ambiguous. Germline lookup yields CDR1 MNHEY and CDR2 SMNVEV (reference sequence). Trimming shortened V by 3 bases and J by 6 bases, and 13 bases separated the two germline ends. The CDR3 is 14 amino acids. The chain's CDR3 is CASSLGLQADTQYF. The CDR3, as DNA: TGTGCCAGCAGTTTGGGCCTTCAAGCTGATACGCAGTATTTT.

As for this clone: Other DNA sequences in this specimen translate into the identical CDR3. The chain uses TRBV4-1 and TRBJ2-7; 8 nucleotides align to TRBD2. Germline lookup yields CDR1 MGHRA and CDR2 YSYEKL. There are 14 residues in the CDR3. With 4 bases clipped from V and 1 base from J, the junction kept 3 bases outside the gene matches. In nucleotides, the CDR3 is TGCGCCAGCAGCCCCAGCGGGAGTTCCTACGAGCAGTACTTC. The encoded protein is CASSPSGSSYEQYF.

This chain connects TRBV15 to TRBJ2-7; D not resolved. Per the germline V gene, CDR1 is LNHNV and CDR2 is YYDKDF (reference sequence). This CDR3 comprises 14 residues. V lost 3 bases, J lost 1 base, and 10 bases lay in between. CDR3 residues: CATSSAIWSYEQYF. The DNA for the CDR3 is TGTGCCACCAGCAGTGCTATCTGGTCCTACGAGCAGTACTTC.

In DNA form, the CDR3 reads TGTGCCAGCAGCTTAGGAGCAGCCTCCTACGAGCAGTACTTC. It yields the protein CASSLGAASYEQYF. The chain has TRBV7-2 and TRBJ2-7; D ambiguous. Trimming removed 1 base at V and 0 bases at J, with 7 bases between. The CDR3 length is 14 residues. Per germline, CDR1 SGHTA and CDR2 FQGNSA.

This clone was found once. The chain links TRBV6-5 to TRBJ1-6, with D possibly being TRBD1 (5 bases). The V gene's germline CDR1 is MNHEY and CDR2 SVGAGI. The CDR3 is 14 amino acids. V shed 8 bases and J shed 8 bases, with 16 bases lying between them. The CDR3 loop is CASGTGLADSPLHF. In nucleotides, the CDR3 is TGTGCCAGCGGTACAGGCCTCGCAGATTCACCCCTCCACTTT.

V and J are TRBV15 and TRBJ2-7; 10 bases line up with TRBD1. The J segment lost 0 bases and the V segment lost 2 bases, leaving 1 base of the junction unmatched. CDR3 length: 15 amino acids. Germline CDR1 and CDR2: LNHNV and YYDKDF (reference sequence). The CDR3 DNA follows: TGTGCCACCAGCAGATGGACAGGGGGCTCCTACGAGCAGTACTTC. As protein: CATSRWTGGSYEQYF.

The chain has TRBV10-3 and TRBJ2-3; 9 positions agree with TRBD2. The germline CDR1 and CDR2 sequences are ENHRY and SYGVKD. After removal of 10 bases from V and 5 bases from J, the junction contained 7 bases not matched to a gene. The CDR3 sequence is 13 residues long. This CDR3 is CATQREAGDTQYF. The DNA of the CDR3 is TGTGCCACACAGCGGGAGGCGGGAGATACGCAGTATTTT.

This chain's CDR3 is CASSPRLAKRLSVADTQYF. The CDR3 DNA reads as TGTGCCAGCAGCCCCCGACTAGCGAAGAGGCTTTCTGTGGCAGATACGCAGTATTTT. The chain links TRBV7-3 to TRBJ2-3, with 8 bases identical to TRBD2. Germline CDR1 SGHTA, CDR2 FQGTGA. J gave up 4 bases and V 5 bases, and 20 bases lay outside the gene matches. This CDR3 is 19 amino acids long.

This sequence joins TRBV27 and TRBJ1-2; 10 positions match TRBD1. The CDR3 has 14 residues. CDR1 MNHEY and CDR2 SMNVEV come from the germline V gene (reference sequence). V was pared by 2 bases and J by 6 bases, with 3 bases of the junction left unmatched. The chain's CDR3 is CASSLRTGGDGYTF. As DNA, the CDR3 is TGTGCCAGCAGTTTACGGACAGGGGGAGATGGCTACACCTTC.

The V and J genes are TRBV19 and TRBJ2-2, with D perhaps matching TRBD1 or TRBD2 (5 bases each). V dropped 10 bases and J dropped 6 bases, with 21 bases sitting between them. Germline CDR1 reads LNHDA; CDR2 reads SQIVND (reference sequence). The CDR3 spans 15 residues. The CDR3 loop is CATRTPGGTAGELFF. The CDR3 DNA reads TGTGCCACCCGGACCCCTGGGGGAACAGCCGGGGAGCTGTTTTTT.

The DNA of the CDR3 is TGTGCCAGCAGTGACCACGGCCTACTCCCTAACTATGGCTACACCTTC. It codes for CASSDHGLLPNYGYTF. The J gene is TRBJ1-2, the V gene TRBV6-1; D ambiguous. The germline gives CDR1 MNHNS, CDR2 SASEGT. With 3 bases removed from V and 0 bases from J, the gap between germline ends came to 14 bases. This CDR3 is 16 amino acids long.

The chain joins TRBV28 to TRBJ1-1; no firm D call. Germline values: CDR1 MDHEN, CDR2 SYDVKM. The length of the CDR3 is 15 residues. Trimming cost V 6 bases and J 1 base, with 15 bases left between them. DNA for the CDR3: TGTGCCAGCAGGGACGGATCAGATGCGAACACTGAAGCTTTCTTT. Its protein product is CASRDGSDANTEAFF.

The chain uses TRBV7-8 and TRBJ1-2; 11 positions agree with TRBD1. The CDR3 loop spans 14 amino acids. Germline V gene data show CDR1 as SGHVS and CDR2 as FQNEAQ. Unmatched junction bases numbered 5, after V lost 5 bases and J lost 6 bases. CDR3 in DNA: TGTGCCAGCAGCGAAGGGACAGGGGGTAATGGCTACACCTTC. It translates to CASSEGTGGNGYTF.

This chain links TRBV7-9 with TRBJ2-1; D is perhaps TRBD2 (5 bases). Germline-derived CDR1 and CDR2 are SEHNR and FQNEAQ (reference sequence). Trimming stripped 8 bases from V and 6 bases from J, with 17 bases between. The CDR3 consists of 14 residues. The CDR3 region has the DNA TGTGCCAGCTCTAACCGGGAAGTGGGCAATGAGCAGTTCTTC. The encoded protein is CASSNREVGNEQFF. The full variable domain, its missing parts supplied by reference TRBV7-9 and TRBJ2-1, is DTGVSQNPRHKITKRGQNVTFRCDPISEHNRLYWYRQTLGQGPEFLTYFQNEAQLEKSRLLSDRFSAERPKGSFSTLEIQRTEQGDSAMYLCASSNREVGNEQFFGPGTRLTVL.

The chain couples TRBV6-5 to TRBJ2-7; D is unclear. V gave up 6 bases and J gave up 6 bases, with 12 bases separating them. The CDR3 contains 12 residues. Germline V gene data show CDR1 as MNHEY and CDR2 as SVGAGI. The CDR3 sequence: CASSIAPGEQYF. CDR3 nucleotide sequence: TGTGCCAGCAGCATCGCCCCTGGCGAGCAGTACTTC.

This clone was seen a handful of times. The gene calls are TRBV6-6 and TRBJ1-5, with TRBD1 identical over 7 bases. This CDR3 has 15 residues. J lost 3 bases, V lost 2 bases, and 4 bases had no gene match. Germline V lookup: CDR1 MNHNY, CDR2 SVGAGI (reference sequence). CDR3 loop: CASSYLQGNNQPQHF. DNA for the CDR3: TGTGCCAGCAGTTACCTACAGGGGAACAATCAGCCCCAGCATTTT.

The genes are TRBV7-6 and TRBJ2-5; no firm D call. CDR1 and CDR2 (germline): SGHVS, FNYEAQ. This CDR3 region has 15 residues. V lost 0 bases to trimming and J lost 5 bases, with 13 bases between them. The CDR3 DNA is TGTGCCAGCAGCTTAGCGCGGTCAGTGGGCGAGACCCAGTACTTC. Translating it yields CASSLARSVGETQYF. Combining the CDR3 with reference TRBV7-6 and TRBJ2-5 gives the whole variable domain GAGVSQSPRYKVTKRGQDVALRCDPISGHVSLYWYRQALGQGPEFLTYFNYEAQQDKSGLPNDRFSAERPEGSISTLTIQRTEQRDSAMYRCASSLARSVGETQYFGPGTRLLVL.

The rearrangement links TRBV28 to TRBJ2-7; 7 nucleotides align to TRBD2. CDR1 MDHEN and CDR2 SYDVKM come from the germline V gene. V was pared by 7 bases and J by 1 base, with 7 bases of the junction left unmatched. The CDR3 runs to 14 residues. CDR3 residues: CASTIPSGSYEQYF. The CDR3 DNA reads TGTGCCAGCACTATACCTAGCGGTTCCTACGAGCAGTACTTC.

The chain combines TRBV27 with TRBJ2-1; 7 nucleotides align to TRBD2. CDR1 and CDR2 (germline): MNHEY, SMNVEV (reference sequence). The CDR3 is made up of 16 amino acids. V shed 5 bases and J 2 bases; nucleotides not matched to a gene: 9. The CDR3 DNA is TGTGCCAGCAGTCGGGTCCCGGCGGGGGCCTACAATGAGCAGTTCTTC. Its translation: CASSRVPAGAYNEQFF.

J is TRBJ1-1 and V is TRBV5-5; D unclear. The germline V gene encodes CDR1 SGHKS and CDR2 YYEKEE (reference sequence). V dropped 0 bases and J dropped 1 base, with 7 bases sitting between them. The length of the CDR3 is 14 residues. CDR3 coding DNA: TGTGCCAGCAGCTTGGCTGTCACGAACACTGAAGCTTTCTTT. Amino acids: CASSLAVTNTEAFF. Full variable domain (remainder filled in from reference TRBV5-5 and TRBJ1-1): DAGVTQSPTHLIKTRGQQVTLRCSPISGHKSVSWYQQVLGQGPQFIFQYYEKEERGRGNFPDRFSARQFPNYSSELNVNALLLGDSALYLCASSLAVTNTEAFFGQGTRLTVV.

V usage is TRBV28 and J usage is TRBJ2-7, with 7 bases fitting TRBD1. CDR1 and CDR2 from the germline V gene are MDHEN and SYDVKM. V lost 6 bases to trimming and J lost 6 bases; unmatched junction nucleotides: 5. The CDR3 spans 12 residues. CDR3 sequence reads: CASSPGTAEQYF. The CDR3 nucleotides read TGTGCCAGCAGCCCCGGGACAGCCGAGCAGTACTTC.